Here is one TCR beta chain with its context. Trimming left V 1 base short and J 7 bases short, with 15 bases between. The germline V gene encodes CDR1 LGHDT and CDR2 YNNKEL (reference sequence). CDR3 size: 15 residues. The data belong to a study of blood T cell repertoires in COVID-19. For the study at large: The samples span acute and convalescent COVID-19 from the United States, Italy and Spain. PBMCs, B-cell-depleted T cells, or T cells provided the cDNA or gDNA that made up the material.

Original data processing: Estimation of nucleated cell counts was performed using reference gene primer amplification. Profiled with immunoSEQ multiplex PCR; TCRdb holds only in-frame clones, not every one. V and J calls plus clone size are reproduced from that table; the DNA served to infer D and trimming. The top ten hold about 10% of the sample, which has roughly 100,000 clones, 84% seen once. Sequencing input: peripheral blood. The rearrangement joins TRBV3-1 (or the pseudogene TRBV3-2) to TRBJ2-3; no reliable D call. The clonotype originates from a man aged 40-50 years with active or convalescent COVID-19. The CDR3: CASSQVQAQTNTQYF. The CDR3 coding sequence is TGTGCCAGCAGCCAAGTTCAAGCGCAGACGAATACGCAGTATTTT.